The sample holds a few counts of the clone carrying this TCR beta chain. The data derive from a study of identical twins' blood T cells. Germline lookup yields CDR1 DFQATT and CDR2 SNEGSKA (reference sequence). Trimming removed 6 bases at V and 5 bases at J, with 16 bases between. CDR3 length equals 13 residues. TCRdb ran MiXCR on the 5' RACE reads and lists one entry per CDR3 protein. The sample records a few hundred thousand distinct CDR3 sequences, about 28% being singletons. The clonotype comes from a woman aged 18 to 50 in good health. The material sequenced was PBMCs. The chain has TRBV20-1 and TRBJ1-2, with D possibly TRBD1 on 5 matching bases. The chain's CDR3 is CSAEGTGGYGYTF. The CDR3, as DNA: TGCAGTGCGGAAGGGACGGGGGGTTATGGCTACACCTTC.